The next 27 T cell receptor beta chains were all read from a single sample in a study of blood T cells in healthy people across ages. Through a sample-barcoded 5' primer and a J-beta primer mix, a second PCR was run for about 6 to 12 cycles. From the 5' RACE reads, TCRdb called clonotypes with MiXCR, one entry per CDR3 protein. The sample lists around 650,000 distinct CDR3 sequences; approximately 40% were seen once. The sample taken for sequencing was blood. All receptors derive from a man aged 80 or over in good health.

To note about this clonotype: A much larger clone lies a single base off, so this may be a read error. The conserved closing phenylalanine or tryptophan is absent in this CDR3, likely reflecting a read error. The chain couples TRBV7-6 to TRBJ2-7; 7 bases fit TRBD2. CDR3 length: 15 residues. Germline assignment: CDR1 SGHVS and CDR2 FNYEAQ. V was clipped by 5 bases and J by 1 base; unmatched bases: 8. In DNA form, the CDR3 reads TGTGCCAGCAGCCCCGAGCGGACTAGATCCTACGAGCAGTACTTA. Protein: CASSPERTRSYEQYL.

This clonotype was recorded only once. The V and J genes are TRBV20-1 and TRBJ2-1; tentative D call: TRBD2 (6 bases). In germline, CDR1 is DFQATT, CDR2 SNEGSKA (reference sequence). This CDR3 has 11 residues. Trimming took off 8 bases at V and 7 bases at J, with 12 bases between the two ends. The CDR3 loop reads CSRGDPNEQFF. In DNA form, the CDR3 reads TGCAGTCGCGGGGACCCTAATGAGCAGTTCTTC.

This sequence joins TRBV10-3 and TRBJ2-1; tentative D call: TRBD2 (5 bases). The ends were cut back, 4 bases at V and 3 bases at J, with 10 bases in the middle. CDR1 is ENHRY and CDR2 is SYGVKD in the germline V gene. The CDR3 runs 14 residues. The CDR3 sequence is CAISAAGDYNEQFF. CDR3 nucleotides: TGTGCCATCAGTGCTGCCGGGGACTACAATGAGCAGTTCTTC.

This clonotype was counted only a few times. The chain combines TRBV5-1 with TRBJ2-6, with D perhaps TRBD1 (6 bases). Germline lookup yields CDR1 SGHRS and CDR2 YFSETQ. The CDR3 runs 19 residues. Trimming cost V 4 bases and J 0 bases, with 20 bases left between them. CDR3: CASSPSGTRTHSGANVLTF. For the CDR3, the DNA is TGCGCCAGCAGCCCGTCCGGGACAAGAACACACTCTGGGGCCAACGTCCTGACTTTC.

This clonotype has a handful of counts. The genes are TRBV3-1 and TRBJ2-3; 7 nucleotides line up with TRBD1. The V gene end was trimmed by 4 bases and the J gene end by 4 bases; junction bases not matched to a gene: 5. Germline V gives CDR1 LGHDT, CDR2 YNNKEL (reference sequence). The CDR3 runs 14 residues. CDR3 loop: CASSLRQGSDTQYF. The CDR3 coding sequence is TGTGCCAGCAGCCTCCGACAGGGTTCAGATACGCAGTATTTT.

The chain recombines TRBV7-2 with TRBJ2-2; D is undetermined. Germline values: CDR1 SGHTA, CDR2 FQGNSA. Trimming left V 3 bases short and J 10 bases short, with 12 bases between. The CDR3 extends over 13 amino acids. The CDR3 sequence: CASSFREVAELFF. The CDR3 nucleotides are TGTGCCAGCAGCTTTCGCGAGGTCGCGGAGCTGTTTTTT.

The chain employs TRBV5-1 and TRBJ2-5; possibly TRBD1 for D (6 bases). CDR3 length: 15 amino acids. V dropped 4 bases and J dropped 11 bases, with 24 bases sitting between them. Germline V gene data show CDR1 as SGHRS and CDR2 as YFSETQ. The CDR3 DNA reads as TGCGCCAGCAGCCCTGGACAGCCCTCCTACAATGAGCAGTACTTC. Protein product: CASSPGQPSYNEQYF.

This sequence joins TRBV11-2 and TRBJ2-1; 9 bases fit TRBD1. The germline V gene has CDR1 SGHAT and CDR2 FQNNGV. This CDR3 is built from 15 residues. Trimming removed 0 bases from V and 9 bases from J; junction bases left unmatched: 6. CDR3 in DNA: TGTGCCAGCAGCTTAGAAACCGGGACAGGGCGTGAGCAGTTCTTC. Translated, it gives CASSLETGTGREQFF.

This clonotype was observed once. The chain recombines TRBV14 with TRBJ2-5; the D is unclear. The J call is in doubt because the DNA end fits TRBJ2-7 better. Germline loops: CDR1 SGHDN, CDR2 FVKESK. The CDR3 contains 14 residues. The DNA of the CDR3 is TGTGCCAGCAGCCAAGGATTGGACCCCTACGAGCAGTACTTC. Amino acids: CASSQGLDPYEQYF.

The CDR3 sequence: CASSLGTGGATQYF. DNA of the CDR3: TGTGCCAGCAGCCTCGGGACAGGGGGGGCGACCCAGTACTTC. The chain joins TRBV7-2 to TRBJ2-4, with 11 bases aligning to TRBD1. The end of the DNA aligns better with TRBJ2-5, so the J call may be wrong. Looked up from germline, CDR1 is SGHTA and CDR2 is FQGNSA. The CDR3 has 14 amino acids.

This clonotype has more than one count but fewer than ten. The chain employs TRBV29-1 and TRBJ1-2; 7 bases map to TRBD1. Germline V gene data show CDR1 as SQVTM and CDR2 as ANQGSEA. The CDR3 is made up of 14 amino acids. The ends lost 7 bases at V and 8 bases at J; junction bases unmatched: 16. CDR3 region: CSAGDRSQSGGYTF. CDR3 nucleotide sequence: TGCAGCGCCGGGGACAGATCCCAATCAGGAGGCTACACCTTC.

The chain has TRBV6-5 and TRBJ2-3; D is uncertain. The germline CDR1 and CDR2 sequences are MNHEY and SVGAGI. Trimming took off 2 bases at V and 0 bases at J, with 9 bases between the two ends. The length of the CDR3 is 15 residues. The CDR3, as DNA: TGTGCCAGCAGTTACGCCGCGACTAGCACAGATACGCAGTATTTT. Protein product: CASSYAATSTDTQYF.

The chain is built from TRBV29-1 and TRBJ2-5; no firm D call. Germline values: CDR1 SQVTM, CDR2 ANQGSEA. This CDR3 is 13 amino acids long. V lost 1 base to trimming and J lost 5 bases, with 11 bases between them. CDR3 sequence: CSVEVGRLETQYF. DNA of the CDR3: TGCAGCGTTGAAGTCGGCAGGCTTGAGACCCAGTACTTC.

This clonotype was counted only a few times. This chain links TRBV20-1 with TRBJ2-7; D possibly uses TRBD1 or TRBD2 (5 bases each). The V and J ends lost 5 bases and 3 bases respectively, with 14 bases between them. Germline CDR1 is DFQATT and CDR2 is SNEGSKA (reference sequence). The length of the CDR3 is 13 residues. The CDR3 loop is CSAPGRVDYEQYV. CDR3 sequence (DNA): TGCAGTGCTCCGGGACGGGTGGACTACGAGCAGTACGTC.

This clonotype was counted a few times. The chain carries TRBV7-8 and TRBJ2-1; 11 nucleotides agree with TRBD2. This CDR3 spans 17 amino acids. Germline loops: CDR1 SGHVS, CDR2 FQNEAQ. J lost 0 bases, V lost 4 bases, and 5 bases had no gene match. The CDR3 sequence: CASSSRLAGSSYNEQFF. The CDR3 DNA reads as TGTGCCAGCAGCTCGCGACTAGCGGGGAGCTCCTACAATGAGCAGTTCTTC.

The J gene is TRBJ2-3, the V gene TRBV20-1; D is possibly TRBD1 or TRBD2 (5 bases each). Germline lookup yields CDR1 DFQATT and CDR2 SNEGSKA (reference sequence). Trimming left V 7 bases short and J 2 bases short, with 19 bases between. The CDR3 is made up of 15 amino acids. Here the CDR3 reads CSGTGDGGFTDTQYF. The CDR3 nucleotides are TGCAGTGGTACCGGGGACGGAGGATTCACAGATACGCAGTATTTT.

This chain joins TRBV3-1 and TRBJ2-1; 9 bases are a match to TRBD2. In germline, CDR1 is LGHDT, CDR2 YNNKEL (reference sequence). With V trimmed by 0 bases and J by 0 bases, 6 bases remained unmatched. CDR3 size: 18 residues. This chain's CDR3 is CASSQDPLLAGSYNEQFF. CDR3 in DNA: TGTGCCAGCAGCCAAGATCCCCTACTAGCGGGCTCCTACAATGAGCAGTTCTTC.

Details on this clonotype: This may be a read error: a much more frequent sequence differs by one nucleotide. V usage is TRBV29-1 and J usage is TRBJ2-7, with 12 bases fitting TRBD2. Looked up from germline, CDR1 is SQVTM and CDR2 is ANQGSEA. CDR3 length: 14 residues. V lost 4 bases to trimming and J lost 3 bases; unmatched junction nucleotides: 4. The CDR3 sequence: CSVGTSGNIYEQYF. CDR3 nucleotides: TGCAGCGTTGGGACTAGCGGGAATATCTACGAGCAGTACTTC.

CDR3: CARTAARTDTQYF. CDR3 bases: TGTGCCCGTACTGCGGCGCGTACAGATACGCAGTATTTT. The J gene is TRBJ2-3, the V gene TRBV30; unclear D gene. CDR1 is GTSNPN and CDR2 is SVGIG in the germline V gene (reference sequence). The CDR3 contains 13 residues. V was trimmed by 8 bases and J by 3 bases, leaving 15 bases between them.

V gene TRBV7-2 combines with J gene TRBJ2-2, with D unresolved. The CDR3 totals 17 residues. V shed 1 base and J shed 0 bases, with 12 bases lying between them. The germline CDR1 and CDR2 sequences are SGHTA and FQGNSA. CDR3 DNA: TGTGCCAGCAGCTTAGATTCGGTCAGATCGAACACCGGGGAGCTGTTTTTT. Translation gives CASSLDSVRSNTGELFF. The full variable domain, in which reference TRBV7-2 and TRBJ2-2 provide the parts outside the CDR3, is GAGVSQSPSNKVTEKGKDVELRCDPISGHTALYWYRQSLGQGLEFLIYFQGNSAPDKSGLPSDRFSAERTGGSVSTLTIQRTQQEDSAVYLCASSLDSVRSNTGELFFGEGSRLTVL.

This clonotype was counted between two and nine times. The genes are TRBV6-1 and TRBJ2-7; 7 bases are shared with TRBD1. This CDR3 comprises 14 residues. Germline CDR1 reads MNHNS; CDR2 reads SASEGT. Trimming at V came to 8 bases and at J to 3 bases, leaving 10 bases not matched to a gene. The CDR3 sequence: CASRFNRDSYEQYF. The CDR3 DNA follows: TGTGCCAGCCGCTTCAACCGGGACAGCTACGAGCAGTACTTC.

At least ten counts were recorded for this clonotype. The genes are TRBV28 and TRBJ2-6; D unclear. Trimming took 6 bases from V and 2 from J, leaving 2 bases between them. CDR1 is MDHEN, CDR2 SYDVKM, per germline. The CDR3 runs 12 residues. The DNA for the CDR3 is TGTGCCAGCAGAGCTGGGGCCAACGTCCTGACTTTC. Translating gives CASRAGANVLTF.

Concerning this clonotype itself: This sequence may be a read error, since a much larger clone differs from it by one base. The chain is built from TRBV4-1 and TRBJ1-2; 10 nucleotides agree with TRBD1. The CDR3 is 18 residues long. Germline loops: CDR1 MGHRA, CDR2 YSYEKL. CDR3 DNA: TGCGCCAGCAGCCAAGATCCGTGGGGGACAGGGGTTCGCTATGGCCACACCTTC. Its translation is CASSQDPWGTGVRYGHTF.

The genes are TRBV6-1 and TRBJ2-4; D remains unclear. Judging by the DNA end, TRBJ2-5 fits better; the J call may be wrong. The CDR3 runs 12 residues. Germline CDR1 is MNHNS and CDR2 is SASEGT. CDR3 sequence: CASSGTVGTQYF. Written as DNA, the CDR3 is TGTGCCAGCAGTGGTACTGTGGGGACCCAGTACTTC.

In this sample, this clonotype turned up many times. V usage is TRBV5-5 and J usage is TRBJ2-1; tentatively, D is TRBD2 (6 bases). Germline V CDR1 and CDR2: SGHKS, YYEKEE (reference sequence). CDR3 length: 15 amino acids. The V end was cut by 0 bases, the J end by 5 bases, with 12 bases between. This CDR3 is CASSLVSGNDNEQFF. DNA of the CDR3: TGTGCCAGCAGCTTGGTTAGCGGCAACGACAATGAGCAGTTCTTC.

This clonotype was counted between two and nine times. The rearrangement joins TRBV20-1 to TRBJ2-1; TRBD2 is a possible D gene (6 bases). This CDR3 has 15 residues. Per the germline V gene, CDR1 is DFQATT and CDR2 is SNEGSKA (reference sequence). The germline V and J ends were trimmed by 5 bases and 3 bases, with 17 bases remaining between them. CDR3 bases: TGCAGTGCTTCCCCGGGGACTTCACTCTACAATGAGCAGTTCTTC. It yields the protein CSASPGTSLYNEQFF.

To note about this clonotype: One junction end does not reproduce the germline sequence, and a read error may be involved. CDR3 in amino acids: CAGSTSAGGGGQETQYF. The CDR3 DNA reads as TGTGCCGGCAGCACGTCGGCGGGGGGCGGTGGTCAAGAGACCCAGTACTTC. V usage is TRBV2 and J usage is TRBJ2-5, with 8 bases matching TRBD2. Germline CDR1 is SNHLY and CDR2 is FYNNEI. The CDR3 runs 17 residues.